Following are 31 T cell receptor beta chains from one sample sequenced in a study of cytomegalovirus exposure and HLA in healthy donors. The PCR used 60 Vbeta and 13 Jbeta primers. Only in-frame clones appear in the TCRdb table, and some are missing; sequencing was by immunoSEQ multiplex PCR. The table lists about 180,000 clones, over 70% of them singletons. The sample taken for sequencing was PBMCs. These receptors originate from a man younger than 35 in good health and CMV-seronegative.

The chain recombines TRBV5-1 with TRBJ2-5; maybe TRBD2 (5 bases). Trimming took 2 bases from V and 6 from J, leaving 17 bases between them. Germline V gives CDR1 SGHRS, CDR2 YFSETQ. CDR3 length: 15 amino acids. CDR3 sequence (DNA): TGCGCCAGCAGCTTAAGCGCGGGCTTTGGGAAGACCCAGTACTTC. Its translation: CASSLSAGFGKTQYF.

The sample holds a few counts of this clone. Other DNA sequences in the same sample also yield this CDR3. This sequence joins TRBV11-2 and TRBJ2-7; 9 positions match TRBD1. Germline trimming cut 3 bases from V and 4 bases from J; bases unmatched to any gene: 4. The germline CDR1 and CDR2 sequences are SGHAT and FQNNGV. CDR3 length equals 14 residues. Written as DNA, the CDR3 is TGTGCCAGCAGCTTGGGGGGACAGGGTTACGAGCAGTACTTC. This sequence encodes CASSLGGQGYEQYF.

This chain joins TRBV5-4 and TRBJ2-3; D remains unclear. The CDR3 is made up of 16 amino acids. Germline CDR1 and CDR2: SGHNT and YYREEE (reference sequence). Trimming took off 2 bases at V and 7 bases at J, with 20 bases between the two ends. The CDR3 region has the DNA TGTGCCAGCAGCTTCCCAAGTAGTCCCAGCGTGAATACGCAGTATTTT. Its protein product is CASSFPSSPSVNTQYF. Looking up the rest from reference TRBV5-4 and TRBJ2-3 gives the full variable domain: ETGVTQSPTHLIKTRGQQVTLRCSSQSGHNTVSWYQQALGQGPQFIFQYYREEENGRGNFPPRFSGLQFPNYSSELNVNALELDDSALYLCASSFPSSPSVNTQYFGPGTRLTVL.

The table lists this clone with a count of one. The sample contains more than one DNA sequence encoding this CDR3. This chain links TRBV7-9 with TRBJ2-7, with D perhaps TRBD2 (6 bases). Germline lookup yields CDR1 SEHNR and CDR2 FQNEAQ (reference sequence). V was pared by 1 base and J by 4 bases, with 8 bases between. This CDR3 has 13 amino acids. Written as DNA, the CDR3 is TGTGCCAGCAGCTTAGTTGGGGGGTACGAGCAGTACTTC. This gives the protein CASSLVGGYEQYF.

This chain connects TRBV7-8 to TRBJ2-3, with 7 bases lining up with TRBD2. The trim removed 6 bases at V and 4 bases at J, leaving 13 bases unmatched. Germline V lookup: CDR1 SGHVS, CDR2 FQNEAQ. The CDR3 contains 16 residues. CDR3: CASSPRGAGLSDTQYF. The CDR3 region has the DNA TGTGCCAGCAGTCCCCGTGGAGCGGGGTTGTCAGATACGCAGTATTTT. Together with reference TRBV7-8 and TRBJ2-3, the CDR3 gives the full variable domain: GAGVSQSPRYKVAKRGQDVALRCDPISGHVSLFWYQQALGQGPEFLTYFQNEAQLDKSGLPSDRFFAERPEGSVSTLKIQRTQQEDSAVYLCASSPRGAGLSDTQYFGPGTRLTVL.

This chain joins TRBV5-1 and TRBJ1-4; the D is unclear. V was pared by 3 bases and J by 0 bases, with 9 bases between. The CDR3 has 15 residues. Germline CDR1 reads SGHRS; CDR2 reads YFSETQ. The chain's CDR3 is CASSSTLATNEKLFF. The CDR3 bases are TGCGCCAGCAGCTCCACCTTAGCAACTAATGAAAAACTGTTTTTT.

V gene TRBV4-2 combines with J gene TRBJ2-2; possibly TRBD2 for D (7 bases). Germline V lookup: CDR1 LGHNA, CDR2 YNFKEQ. V dropped 0 bases and J dropped 0 bases, with 14 bases sitting between them. This CDR3 has 18 amino acids. The CDR3 nucleotides are TGTGCCAGCAGCCAAGATCGGGGGGCTCCTGCGAACACCGGGGAGCTGTTTTTT. Translated: CASSQDRGAPANTGELFF.

The genes are TRBV4-1 and TRBJ1-2; TRBD1 is a possible D gene (5 bases). This CDR3 has 16 residues. Germline CDR1 is MGHRA and CDR2 is YSYEKL. With 0 bases removed from V and 4 bases from J, the gap between germline ends came to 15 bases. CDR3 sequence (DNA): TGCGCCAGCAGCCAAGATCGGTCAGGGTTGGCCTATGGCTACACCTTC. Translating gives CASSQDRSGLAYGYTF.

The chain combines TRBV6-6 with TRBJ1-1; 9 bases map to TRBD1. Germline CDR1 MNHNY, CDR2 SVGAGI (reference sequence). The junction had 9 bases not matched to a gene; V was cut back by 8 bases and J by 5 bases. This CDR3 is built from 14 residues. The CDR3 region is CASGLQGARTEAFF. CDR3 DNA: TGTGCCAGCGGGCTACAGGGGGCGAGGACTGAAGCTTTCTTT.

The chain links TRBV4-3 to TRBJ1-1; 9 positions agree with TRBD1. The CDR3 spans 20 residues. Germline lookup yields CDR1 LGHNA and CDR2 YSLEER. With V trimmed by 0 bases and J by 0 bases, 14 bases remained unmatched. CDR3 amino acids: CASSQDTPGGQGIMNTEAFF. The CDR3 nucleotides are TGCGCCAGCAGCCAAGATACTCCCGGAGGACAGGGGATTATGAACACTGAAGCTTTCTTT.

The genes are TRBV2 and TRBJ2-7, with D tentatively TRBD1 (6 bases). CDR1 is SNHLY and CDR2 is FYNNEI in the germline V gene. Between the trimmed V and J ends, which lost 6 bases and 0 bases, there was a span of 21 bases. The CDR3 covers 17 residues. CDR3 nucleotides: TGTGCCAGCAGGGATAAACCGGGACACAGTGTCTCCTACGAGCAGTACTTC. Translating gives CASRDKPGHSVSYEQYF. The full variable domain, completed using reference TRBV2 and TRBJ2-7, is EPEVTQTPSHQVTQMGQEVILRCVPISNHLYFYWYRQILGQKVEFLVSFYNNEISEKSEIFDDQFSVERPDGSNFTLKIRSTKLEDSAMYFCASRDKPGHSVSYEQYFGPGTRLTVT.

The chain couples TRBV11-3 to TRBJ2-1; a weak D match, TRBD1 (6 bases). Between the trimmed V and J ends, which lost 5 bases and 2 bases, there was a span of 13 bases. This CDR3 contains 15 residues. Germline loops: CDR1 SGHNT, CDR2 YENEEA. The CDR3 DNA reads TGTGCCAGCAGCATCCAAGAGGGGGCCTACAATGAGCAGTTCTTC. This codes for CASSIQEGAYNEQFF.

This clone came up once. CDR3: CASRRDGLEKLFF. As DNA, the CDR3 is TGTGCCAGCAGAAGAGACGGACTGGAAAAACTGTTTTTT. The V and J genes are TRBV7-8 and TRBJ1-4; D is unresolved. V lost 6 bases and J 8 bases, leaving 13 bases between the germline ends. The CDR3 is 13 residues long. Germline V gives CDR1 SGHVS, CDR2 FQNEAQ.

The rearrangement joins TRBV5-6 to TRBJ2-7; maybe TRBD1 (8 bases). This CDR3 is built from 16 residues. Deletions cut 3 bases from V and 4 bases from J, with 20 bases between. From germline, CDR1 is SGHDT and CDR2 YYEEEE. CDR3 nucleotide sequence: TGTGCCAGCAGCTGGGGGGGGGTGACAGGGGCTTACGAGCAGTACTTC. Residues: CASSWGGVTGAYEQYF.

This chain connects TRBV25-1 to TRBJ2-3; 11 bases map to TRBD2. CDR3 size: 14 residues. Germline V lookup: CDR1 MGHDK, CDR2 SYGVNS. Unmatched junction bases numbered 5, after V lost 7 bases and J lost 5 bases. CDR3 in amino acids: CASNLAGGGDTQYF. DNA of the CDR3: TGTGCCAGCAATCTAGCGGGAGGTGGAGATACGCAGTATTTT. Full variable domain (remainder filled in from reference TRBV25-1 and TRBJ2-3): EADIYQTPRYLVIGTGKKITLECSQTMGHDKMYWYQQDPGMELHLIHYSYGVNSTEKGDLSSESTVSRIRTEHFPLTLESARPSHTSQYLCASNLAGGGDTQYFGPGTRLTVL.

This clone was seen more than once but under ten times. The J gene is TRBJ2-2, the V gene TRBV5-1; the match to TRBD2 covers 11 bases. Germline CDR1 is SGHRS and CDR2 is YFSETQ. The CDR3 totals 17 residues. Germline trimming cut 3 bases from V and 2 bases from J; bases unmatched to any gene: 6. The CDR3 is CASSSRLAGINTGELFF. DNA for the CDR3: TGCGCCAGCAGCTCCCGACTAGCGGGGATCAACACCGGGGAGCTGTTTTTT.

V and J are TRBV6-4 and TRBJ2-1, with 11 bases that match TRBD2. The CDR3 is 16 amino acids. J was trimmed by 5 bases and V by 4 bases; bases with no gene match: 7. CDR1 is MRHNA and CDR2 is SNTAGT in the germline V gene. CDR3 sequence (DNA): TGTGCCAGCAGTGTGGGTGTAGCGGGAGGGCACAATGAGCAGTTCTTC. Translation: CASSVGVAGGHNEQFF.

This rearrangement joins TRBV18 to TRBJ2-5; D remains ambiguous. V dropped 3 bases and J dropped 1 base, with 9 bases sitting between them. In germline, CDR1 is KGHSH, CDR2 LQKENI. The CDR3 spans 14 residues. CDR3 residues: CASSPAGFQETQYF. Written as DNA, the CDR3 is TGTGCCAGCTCACCGGCAGGCTTCCAAGAGACCCAGTACTTC. The whole variable domain, remainder taken from reference TRBV18 and TRBJ2-5, is NAGVMQNPRHLVRRRGQEARLRCSPMKGHSHVYWYRQLPEEGLKFMVYLQKENIIDESGMPKERFSAEFPKEGPSILRIQQVVRGDSAAYFCASSPAGFQETQYFGPGTRLLVL.

This clone was seen a single time. The chain has TRBV5-4 and TRBJ2-6; no firm D call. CDR1 is SGHNT, CDR2 YYREEE, per germline (reference sequence). V dropped 6 bases and J dropped 2 bases, with 12 bases sitting between them. CDR3 size: 15 residues. The CDR3 region has the DNA TGTGCCAGCACCGACTTCCAGACTGGGGCCAACGTCCTGACTTTC. This gives the protein CASTDFQTGANVLTF.

The J gene is TRBJ2-7, the V gene TRBV27; D is perhaps TRBD2 (7 bases). Deletions cut 8 bases from V and 5 bases from J, with 25 bases between. The CDR3 consists of 16 residues. In germline, CDR1 is MNHEY, CDR2 SMNVEV (reference sequence). The CDR3, as DNA: TGTGCCAGCTCGCCCCAGGGGTGGGAGGGTCTGAACGAGCAGTACTTC. Encoded protein: CASSPQGWEGLNEQYF.

This chain joins TRBV29-1 and TRBJ2-1; 7 nucleotides match TRBD2. In germline, CDR1 is SQVTM, CDR2 ANQGSEA. V was pared by 3 bases and J by 4 bases, with 12 bases of the junction left unmatched. This CDR3 has 16 residues. CDR3 region: CSVEDLTSAKYNEQFF. The CDR3 DNA sequence: TGCAGCGTTGAGGACTTAACTAGCGCAAAATACAATGAGCAGTTCTTC.

V usage is TRBV4-2 and J usage is TRBJ2-3; 12 positions match TRBD2. Germline lookup yields CDR1 LGHNA and CDR2 YNFKEQ. This CDR3 contains 18 residues. Trimming removed 1 base from V and 2 bases from J; junction bases left unmatched: 7. CDR3 in DNA: TGTGCCAGCAGCCAAGGCCTAGCGGGAGGGCCCGTCACAGATACGCAGTATTTT. It codes for CASSQGLAGGPVTDTQYF.

The V gene is TRBV9, the J gene TRBJ1-1; D might be TRBD1 (6 bases). CDR1 and CDR2 (germline): SGDLS, YYNGEE. The V and J ends lost 1 base and 1 base respectively, with 11 bases between them. The CDR3 is made up of 15 amino acids. The CDR3 DNA follows: TGTGCCAGCAGCGTAAGGGGGGGGCCGAACACTGAAGCTTTCTTT. It specifies CASSVRGGPNTEAFF.

This clone appeared a single time. The chain employs TRBV28 and TRBJ2-1; 8 positions match TRBD2. The V gene end was trimmed by 4 bases and the J gene end by 7 bases; junction bases not matched to a gene: 12. The CDR3 has 16 amino acids. Looked up from germline, CDR1 is MDHEN and CDR2 is SYDVKM. DNA of the CDR3: TGTGCCAGCAGTTCCCCCCGGACGGGGGGGTTGAATGAGCAGTTCTTC. This gives the protein CASSSPRTGGLNEQFF.

The chain recombines TRBV15 with TRBJ2-5; TRBD1 might be the D (6 bases). Germline lookup yields CDR1 LNHNV and CDR2 YYDKDF (reference sequence). The germline V and J ends were trimmed by 0 bases and 7 bases, with 12 bases remaining between them. The CDR3 consists of 14 residues. DNA for the CDR3: TGTGCCACCAGCAGAGACAGGGGCTCAGGGACCCAGTACTTC. This gives the protein CATSRDRGSGTQYF.

The rearrangement links TRBV5-1 to TRBJ2-7, with no clear D. V was clipped by 0 bases and J by 3 bases, with 10 bases between them. The CDR3 extends over 14 amino acids. Germline assignment: CDR1 SGHRS and CDR2 YFSETQ. The CDR3 coding sequence is TGCGCCAGCAGCTTGGATCGGGTCGTCTACGAGCAGTACTTC. It is translated as CASSLDRVVYEQYF. Full variable domain (remainder filled in from reference TRBV5-1 and TRBJ2-7): KAGVTQTPRYLIKTRGQQVTLSCSPISGHRSVSWYQQTPGQGLQFLFEYFSETQRNKGNFPGRFSGRQFSNSRSEMNVSTLELGDSALYLCASSLDRVVYEQYFGPGTRLTVT.

V gene TRBV9 combines with J gene TRBJ2-5; D is possibly TRBD2 (5 bases). The CDR3 is 14 amino acids. Germline-derived CDR1 and CDR2 are SGDLS and YYNGEE. V lost 0 bases, J lost 0 bases, and 6 bases lay in between. The CDR3 is CASSVGGNQETQYF. The CDR3 nucleotides read TGTGCCAGCAGCGTAGGAGGGAACCAAGAGACCCAGTACTTC.

The chain couples TRBV7-9 to TRBJ2-7; D may be TRBD1 (5 bases). The CDR3 has 14 amino acids. V was pared by 1 base and J by 6 bases, with 13 bases between. Germline values: CDR1 SEHNR, CDR2 FQNEAQ (reference sequence). Written as DNA, the CDR3 is TGTGCCAGCAGCTTAGGTCAGGGAAAGGGCGAGCAGTACTTC. Protein sequence: CASSLGQGKGEQYF.

This chain connects TRBV7-3 to TRBJ2-3, with D possibly being TRBD2 (7 bases). The CDR3 length is 15 residues. The germline V and J ends were trimmed by 5 bases and 1 base, with 13 bases remaining between them. Germline CDR1 reads SGHTA; CDR2 reads FQGTGA. The CDR3 here is CASSRGRGGTDTQYF. CDR3 bases: TGTGCCAGCAGCCGTGGGAGGGGGGGCACAGATACGCAGTATTTT.

V gene TRBV30 combines with J gene TRBJ2-3; 8 bases line up with TRBD2. The CDR3 contains 15 residues. In germline, CDR1 is GTSNPN, CDR2 SVGIG (reference sequence). Trimming cost V 0 bases and J 4 bases; bases outside gene matches: 6. Here the CDR3 DNA reads TGTGCCTGGAGTGTACTTGGACTAGCCTCAGATACGCAGTATTTT. Amino acids: CAWSVLGLASDTQYF. Filled out from reference TRBV30 and TRBJ2-3, the complete variable domain reads SQTIHQWPATLVQPVGSPLSLECTVEGTSNPNLYWYRQAAGRGLQLLFYSVGIGQISSEVPQNLSASRPQDRQFILSSKKLLLSDSGFYLCAWSVLGLASDTQYFGPGTRLTVL.

V gene TRBV7-2 combines with J gene TRBJ1-2, with D perhaps TRBD1 (5 bases). Germline V gene sequence: CDR1 SGHTA, CDR2 FQGNSA. V was trimmed by 1 base and J by 4 bases, leaving 16 bases between them. This CDR3 is built from 16 residues. The CDR3 DNA follows: TGTGCCAGCAGCTTAGTATGGCAGGGAGGTCCCTATGGCTACACCTTC. Amino acid sequence: CASSLVWQGGPYGYTF.